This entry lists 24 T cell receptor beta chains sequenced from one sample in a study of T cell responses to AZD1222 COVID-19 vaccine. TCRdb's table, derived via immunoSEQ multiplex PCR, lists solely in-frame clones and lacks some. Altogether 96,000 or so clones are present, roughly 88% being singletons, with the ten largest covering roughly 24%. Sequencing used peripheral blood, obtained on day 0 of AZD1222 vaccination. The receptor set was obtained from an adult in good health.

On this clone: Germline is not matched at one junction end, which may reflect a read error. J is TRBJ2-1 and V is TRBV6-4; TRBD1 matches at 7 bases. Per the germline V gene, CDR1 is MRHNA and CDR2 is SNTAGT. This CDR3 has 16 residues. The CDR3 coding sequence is TGTGCCAGCAGTAACTCCCCCGGGACAGATTACAATGAGCAGTTCTTC. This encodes CASSNSPGTDYNEQFF.

The DNA for the CDR3 is TGTGCCAGCAGGCGCAGACAGGGGGCCCGAAGGGGGGATGAGCAGTTCTTC. Translated: CASRRRQGARRGDEQFF. This chain uses TRBV2 with TRBJ2-1; 10 bases line up with TRBD1. CDR3 size: 17 residues. The germline gives CDR1 SNHLY, CDR2 FYNNEI. V trimming: 6 bases; J trimming: 8 bases; junction bases outside the gene matches: 16.

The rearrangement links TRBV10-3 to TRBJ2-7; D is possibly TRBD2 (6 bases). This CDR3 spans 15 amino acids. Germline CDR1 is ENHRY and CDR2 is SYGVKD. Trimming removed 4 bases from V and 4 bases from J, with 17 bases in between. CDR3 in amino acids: CAISGGISPGYEQYF. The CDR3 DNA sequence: TGTGCCATCAGTGGCGGGATCTCCCCCGGATACGAGCAGTACTTC.

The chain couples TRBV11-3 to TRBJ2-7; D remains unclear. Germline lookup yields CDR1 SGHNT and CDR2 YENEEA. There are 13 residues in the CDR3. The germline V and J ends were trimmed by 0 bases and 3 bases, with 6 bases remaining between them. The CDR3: CASSLEADYEQYF. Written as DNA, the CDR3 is TGTGCCAGCAGCTTAGAGGCAGACTACGAGCAGTACTTC.

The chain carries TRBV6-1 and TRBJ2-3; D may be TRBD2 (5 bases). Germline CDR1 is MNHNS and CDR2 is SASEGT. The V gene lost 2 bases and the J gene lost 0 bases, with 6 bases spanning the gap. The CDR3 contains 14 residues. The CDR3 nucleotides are TGTGCCAGCAGTGAAAGCGGTAGCACAGATACGCAGTATTTT. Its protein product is CASSESGSTDTQYF.

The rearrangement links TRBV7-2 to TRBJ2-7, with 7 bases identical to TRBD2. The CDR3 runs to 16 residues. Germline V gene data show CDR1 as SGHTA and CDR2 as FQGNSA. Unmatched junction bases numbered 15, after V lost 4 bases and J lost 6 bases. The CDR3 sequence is CASSSLGGILSREQYF. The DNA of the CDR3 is TGTGCCAGCAGCTCCCTGGGAGGGATCCTATCCCGCGAGCAGTACTTC.

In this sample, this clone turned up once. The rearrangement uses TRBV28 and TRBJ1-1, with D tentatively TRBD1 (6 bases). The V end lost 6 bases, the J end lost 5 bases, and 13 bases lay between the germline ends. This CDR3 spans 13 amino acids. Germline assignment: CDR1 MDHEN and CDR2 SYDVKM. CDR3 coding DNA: TGTGCCAGCAGGCCCGGACAGCGAACTGAAGCTTTCTTT. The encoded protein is CASRPGQRTEAFF.

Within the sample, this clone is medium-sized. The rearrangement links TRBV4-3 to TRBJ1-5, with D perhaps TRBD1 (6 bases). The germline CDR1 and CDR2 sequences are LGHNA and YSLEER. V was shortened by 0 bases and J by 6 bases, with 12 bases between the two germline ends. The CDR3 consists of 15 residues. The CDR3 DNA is TGCGCCAGCAGCCAAGAGTGGGGGGCCGGTCAGCCCCAGCATTTT. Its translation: CASSQEWGAGQPQHF.

Here the CDR3 DNA reads TGTGCCAGCAGCCGGGGGGTCCAAGAGACCCAGTACTTC. It yields the protein CASSRGVQETQYF. V usage is TRBV3-1 (or the pseudogene TRBV3-2) and J usage is TRBJ2-5, with D possibly being TRBD2 (6 bases). This CDR3 spans 13 amino acids. Trimming cost V 4 bases and J 1 base, with 7 bases left between them. Germline V gene data show CDR1 as LGHDT and CDR2 as YNNKEL (reference sequence).

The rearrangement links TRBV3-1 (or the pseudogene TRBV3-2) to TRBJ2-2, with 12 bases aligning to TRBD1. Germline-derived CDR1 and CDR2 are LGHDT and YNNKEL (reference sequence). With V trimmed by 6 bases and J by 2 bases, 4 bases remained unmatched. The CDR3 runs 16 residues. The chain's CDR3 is CASRGTGGGNTGELFF. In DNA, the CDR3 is TGTGCCAGCAGGGGGACAGGGGGCGGAAACACCGGGGAGCTGTTTTTT.

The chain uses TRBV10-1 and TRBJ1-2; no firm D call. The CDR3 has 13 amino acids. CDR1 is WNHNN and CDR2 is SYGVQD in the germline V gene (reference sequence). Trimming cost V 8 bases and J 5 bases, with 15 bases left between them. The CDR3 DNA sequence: TGCGCCAGCTCTCTACCGGAAATATATGGCTACACCTTC. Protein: CASSLPEIYGYTF.

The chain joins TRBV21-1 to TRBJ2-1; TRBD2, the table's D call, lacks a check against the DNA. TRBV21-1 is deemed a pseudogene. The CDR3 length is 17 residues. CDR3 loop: CASSKYRTCLAVDWQFF. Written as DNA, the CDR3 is TGTGCCAGCAGCAAATACAGAACGTGTCTAGCGGTCGATTGGCAGTTCTTC.

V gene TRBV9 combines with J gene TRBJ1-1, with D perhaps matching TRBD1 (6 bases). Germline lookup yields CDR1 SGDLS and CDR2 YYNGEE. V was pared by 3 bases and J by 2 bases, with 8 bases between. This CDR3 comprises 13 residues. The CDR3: CASSEGGNTEAFF. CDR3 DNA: TGTGCCAGCAGCGAGGGGGGTAACACTGAAGCTTTCTTT.

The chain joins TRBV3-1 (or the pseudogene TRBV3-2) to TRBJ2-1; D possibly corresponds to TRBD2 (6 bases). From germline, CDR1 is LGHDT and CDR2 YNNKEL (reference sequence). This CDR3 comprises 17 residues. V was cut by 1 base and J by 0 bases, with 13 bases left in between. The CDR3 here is CASSQGVSGGSYNEQFF. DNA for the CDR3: TGTGCCAGCAGCCAAGGGGTTAGCGGAGGCTCCTACAATGAGCAGTTCTTC.

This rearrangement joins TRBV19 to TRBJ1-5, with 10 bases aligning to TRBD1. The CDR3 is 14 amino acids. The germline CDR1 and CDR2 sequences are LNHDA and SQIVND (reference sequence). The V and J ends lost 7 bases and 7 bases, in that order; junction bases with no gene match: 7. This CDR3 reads CASIRGTGDQPQHF. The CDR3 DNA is TGTGCCAGTATCCGGGGGACAGGGGACCAGCCCCAGCATTTT.

The DNA of the CDR3 is TGTGCCAGCAGTTTTAGGCTAGCGGGAGGGTTAGCCTACAATGAGCAGTTCTTC. Translating it yields CASSFRLAGGLAYNEQFF. V is TRBV27 and J is TRBJ2-1; 12 nucleotides match TRBD2. J was trimmed by 2 bases and V by 3 bases; bases with no gene match: 8. The CDR3 spans 18 residues. Germline V gene lookup returns CDR1 MNHEY and CDR2 SMNVEV (reference sequence).

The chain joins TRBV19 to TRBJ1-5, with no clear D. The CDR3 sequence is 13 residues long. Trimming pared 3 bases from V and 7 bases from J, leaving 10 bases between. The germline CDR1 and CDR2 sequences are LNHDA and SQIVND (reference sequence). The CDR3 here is CASSIEGKQPQHF. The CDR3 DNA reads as TGTGCCAGTAGTATTGAAGGGAAACAGCCCCAGCATTTT. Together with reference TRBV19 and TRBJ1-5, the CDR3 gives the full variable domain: DGGITQSPKYLFRKEGQNVTLSCEQNLNHDAMYWYRQDPGQGLRLIYYSQIVNDFQKGDIAEGYSVSREKKESFPLTVTSAQKNPTAFYLCASSIEGKQPQHFGDGTRLSIL.

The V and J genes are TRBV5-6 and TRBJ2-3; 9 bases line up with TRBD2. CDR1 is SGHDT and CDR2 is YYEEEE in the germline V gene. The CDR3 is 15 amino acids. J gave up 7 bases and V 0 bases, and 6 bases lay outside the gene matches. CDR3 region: CASSLVAGGPYTQYF. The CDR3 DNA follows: TGTGCCAGCAGCTTGGTGGCGGGAGGGCCGTATACGCAGTATTTT.

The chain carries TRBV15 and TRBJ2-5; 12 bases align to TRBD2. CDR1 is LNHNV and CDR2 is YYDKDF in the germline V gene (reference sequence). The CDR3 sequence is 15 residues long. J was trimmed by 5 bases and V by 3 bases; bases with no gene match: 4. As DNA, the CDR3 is TGTGCCACCAGCAGCCGACTAGCGGGAGCTGAGACCCAGTACTTC. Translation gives CATSSRLAGAETQYF.

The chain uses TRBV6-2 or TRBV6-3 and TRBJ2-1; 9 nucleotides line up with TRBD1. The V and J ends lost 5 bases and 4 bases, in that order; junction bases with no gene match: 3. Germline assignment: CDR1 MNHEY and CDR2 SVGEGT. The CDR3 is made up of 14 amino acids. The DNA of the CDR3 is TGTGCCAGCAGTCCGGGACAGGGATACAATGAGCAGTTCTTC. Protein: CASSPGQGYNEQFF.

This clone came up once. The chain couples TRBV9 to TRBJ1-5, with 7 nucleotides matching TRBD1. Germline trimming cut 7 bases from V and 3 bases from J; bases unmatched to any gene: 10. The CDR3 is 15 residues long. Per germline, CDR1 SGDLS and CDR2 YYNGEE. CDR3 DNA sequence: TGTGCCAGCGCTGCAAAGACAGGGTTCAATCAGCCCCAGCATTTT. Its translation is CASAAKTGFNQPQHF.

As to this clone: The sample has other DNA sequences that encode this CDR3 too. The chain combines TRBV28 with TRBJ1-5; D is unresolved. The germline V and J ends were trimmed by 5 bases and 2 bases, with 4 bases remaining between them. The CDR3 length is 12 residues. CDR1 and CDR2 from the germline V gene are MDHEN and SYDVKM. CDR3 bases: TGTGCCAGCAGTCCGGGCAATCAGCCCCAGCATTTT. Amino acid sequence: CASSPGNQPQHF.

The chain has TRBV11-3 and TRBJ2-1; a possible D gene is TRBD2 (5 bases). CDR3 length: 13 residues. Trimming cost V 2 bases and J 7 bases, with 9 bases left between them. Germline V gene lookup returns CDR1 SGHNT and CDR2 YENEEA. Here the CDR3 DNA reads TGTGCCAGCAGCTTATTAACGGGGAATGAGCAGTTCTTC. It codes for CASSLLTGNEQFF. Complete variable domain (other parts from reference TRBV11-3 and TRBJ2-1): EAGVVQSPRYKIIEKKQPVAFWCNPISGHNTLYWYLQNLGQGPELLIRYENEEAVDDSQLPKDRFSAERLKGVDSTLKIQPAELGDSAVYLCASSLLTGNEQFFGPGTRLTVL.

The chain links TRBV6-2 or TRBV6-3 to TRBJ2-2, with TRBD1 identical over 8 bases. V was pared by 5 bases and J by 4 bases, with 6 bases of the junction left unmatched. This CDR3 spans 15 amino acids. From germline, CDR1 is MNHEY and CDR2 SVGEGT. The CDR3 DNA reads TGTGCCAGCAGTCCAATAGGACAGGGCACCGGGGAGCTGTTTTTT. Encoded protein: CASSPIGQGTGELFF.